A selection of T cell receptor beta chains follows, all from one sample in a study of shared clonotypes between healthy human individuals. Measured with immunoSEQ multiplex PCR; TCRdb has only the in-frame clones, and not every one. Of roughly 890,000 clones listed, 85% to 95% were seen once; the top ten hold approximately 25%. Sequenced input: naive CD8+ T cells sorted from blood. The receptors were sampled from a man aged 30 to 39 in good health. Each CDR3 is given with its conserved first and last residue. D genes are given only for firm matches. A clone size is listed for some rows: how often the clone was seen (once, few, many), or a class if it is expanded.

clone_size: .
d_call: .
v_call: TRBV4-1
j_call: TRBJ2-7
cdr3_length: 13
cdr3_aa: CASSQLNSYEQYF
cdr3_nt: TGCGCCAGCAGCCAACTCAACAGCTACGAGCAGTACTTC

clone_size: .
d_call: .
v_call: TRBV11-2
j_call: TRBJ1-1
cdr3_length: 16
cdr3_aa: CASSSIGARVDTEAFF
cdr3_nt: TGTGCCAGCAGCTCAATAGGGGCTCGGGTGGACACTGAAGCTTTCTTT

clone_size: .
d_call: .
v_call: TRBV7-6
j_call: TRBJ2-2
cdr3_length: 15
cdr3_aa: CASSSRQAGTGELFF
cdr3_nt: TGTGCCAGCAGCTCCCGACAGGCCGGCACCGGGGAGCTGTTTTTT

clone_size: .
d_call: .
v_call: TRBV4-1
j_call: TRBJ2-1
cdr3_length: 16
cdr3_aa: CASSHLTDSSYNEQFF
cdr3_nt: TGCGCCAGCAGCCACTTAACAGATAGCTCCTACAATGAGCAGTTCTTC

clone_size: .
d_call: .
v_call: TRBV7-9
j_call: TRBJ2-2
cdr3_length: 15
cdr3_aa: CASSSPRRGDGELFF
cdr3_nt: TGTGCCAGCAGCTCCCCCAGAAGAGGTGACGGGGAGCTGTTTTTT

clone_size: .
d_call: TRBD2
v_call: TRBV14
j_call: TRBJ2-5
cdr3_length: 14
cdr3_aa: CASSPWEGLETQYF
cdr3_nt: TGTGCCAGCAGCCCGTGGGAGGGACTAGAGACCCAGTACTTC

clone_size: once
d_call: .
v_call: TRBV7-9
j_call: TRBJ2-1
cdr3_length: 16
cdr3_aa: CASSVTWTKTGNEQFF
cdr3_nt: TGTGCCAGCAGCGTAACATGGACTAAGACGGGCAATGAGCAGTTCTTC

clone_size: .
d_call: .
v_call: TRBV4-1
j_call: TRBJ2-1
cdr3_length: 12
cdr3_aa: CASSPFGNEQFF
cdr3_nt: TGCGCCAGCAGCCCCTTCGGCAATGAGCAGTTCTTC

clone_size: .
d_call: .
v_call: TRBV7-8
j_call: TRBJ2-7
cdr3_length: 15
cdr3_aa: CASSFRLGPFYEQYF
cdr3_nt: TGTGCCAGCAGCTTCCGGCTAGGACCCTTCTACGAGCAGTACTTC

clone_size: .
d_call: TRBD2
v_call: TRBV27
j_call: TRBJ2-7
cdr3_length: 18
cdr3_aa: CASSLLTTSGSHPYEQYF
cdr3_nt: TGTGCCAGCAGTTTATTGACGACTAGCGGATCCCATCCCTACGAGCAGTACTTC

clone_size: once
d_call: TRBD2
v_call: TRBV5-6
j_call: TRBJ2-5
cdr3_length: 15
cdr3_aa: CASSLSGRYQETQYF
cdr3_nt: TGTGCCAGCAGCTTAAGCGGGAGGTACCAAGAGACCCAGTACTTC

clone_size: .
d_call: TRBD1
v_call: TRBV29-1
j_call: TRBJ2-3
cdr3_length: 14
cdr3_aa: CSVYDRANTDTQYF
cdr3_nt: TGCAGCGTTTATGACAGGGCAAACACAGATACGCAGTATTTT

clone_size: .
d_call: TRBD1
v_call: TRBV7-7
j_call: TRBJ2-5
cdr3_length: 12
cdr3_aa: CASSQTGETQYF
cdr3_nt: TGTGCTAGCAGCCAGACAGGGGAGACCCAGTACTTC

clone_size: .
d_call: TRBD1
v_call: TRBV2
j_call: TRBJ2-7
cdr3_length: 17
cdr3_aa: CASSATKGQKKSYEQYF
cdr3_nt: TGTGCCAGCAGTGCGACTAAGGGACAGAAGAAATCCTACGAGCAGTACTTC

clone_size: .
d_call: .
v_call: TRBV29-1
j_call: TRBJ2-7
cdr3_length: 16
cdr3_aa: CSVEGTGRNLGVQQYF
cdr3_nt: TGCAGCGTTGAAGGCACAGGGCGAAATCTAGGGGTCCAGCAGTACTTC

clone_size: .
d_call: .
v_call: TRBV23-1
j_call: TRBJ2-1
cdr3_length: 16
cdr3_aa: CASSRGARNSYNEQFF
cdr3_nt: TGCGCCAGCAGCCGTGGAGCGCGAAACTCCTACAATGAGCAGTTCTTC

clone_size: .
d_call: TRBD2
v_call: TRBV11-2
j_call: TRBJ2-7
cdr3_length: 13
cdr3_aa: CASSPGTNYEQYF
cdr3_nt: TGTGCCAGCAGCCCCGGGACTAATTACGAGCAGTACTTC

clone_size: .
d_call: .
v_call: TRBV15
j_call: TRBJ1-5
cdr3_length: 14
cdr3_aa: CATRVEVGNQPQHF
cdr3_nt: TGTGCCACCAGGGTAGAGGTGGGGAATCAGCCCCAGCATTTT

clone_size: .
d_call: .
v_call: TRBV27
j_call: TRBJ2-7
cdr3_length: 15
cdr3_aa: CASSGYRAHSYEQCF
cdr3_nt: TGTGCCAGCAGTGGTTACAGGGCCCACTCGTACGAGCAGTGCTTC

clone_size: .
d_call: .
v_call: TRBV10-3
j_call: TRBJ2-7
cdr3_length: 15
cdr3_aa: CAISGPGTSSYEQYF
cdr3_nt: TGTGCCATCAGTGGTCCCGGAACCAGCTCCTACGAGCAGTACTTC

clone_size: .
d_call: .
v_call: TRBV6-1
j_call: TRBJ1-3
cdr3_length: 17
cdr3_aa: CASSEALHRGSGNTIYF
cdr3_nt: TGTGCCAGCAGTGAAGCGCTTCACCGGGGCTCTGGAAACACCATATATTTT

clone_size: .
d_call: .
v_call: TRBV6-5
j_call: TRBJ1-2
cdr3_length: 12
cdr3_aa: CASSYDGYGYTF
cdr3_nt: TGTGCCAGCAGTTACGACGGCTATGGCTACACCTTC

clone_size: .
d_call: TRBD1
v_call: TRBV9
j_call: TRBJ2-5
cdr3_length: 16
cdr3_aa: CASSPQGQGVEETQYF
cdr3_nt: TGTGCCAGCAGCCCCCAGGGACAGGGCGTGGAAGAGACCCAGTACTTC

clone_size: .
d_call: .
v_call: TRBV6-5
j_call: TRBJ2-2
cdr3_length: 13
cdr3_aa: CASSIFNTGELFF
cdr3_nt: TGTGCCAGCAGCATTTTTAACACCGGGGAGCTGTTTTTT